This TCR beta chain is from a study of blood T cell repertoires in COVID-19. The CDR3 runs to 17 residues. V was pared by 2 bases and J by 1 base, with 11 bases of the junction left unmatched. The germline gives CDR1 KGHSH, CDR2 LQKENI. In the study's own analysis: Reference gene primer amplification yielded estimated nucleated cell counts. Sequencing was performed with immunoSEQ multiplex PCR; in TCRdb, only in-frame clones are kept and a portion is missing. From that table come the V and J calls and clone size; the DNA was used to work out D and trimming. The data contain approximately 250,000 clones, 84% of them singletons.

The sample comprised peripheral blood. This receptor was taken from a human donor in a cohort sampled during active COVID-19. The chain carries TRBV18 and TRBJ2-7; 7 bases line up with TRBD2. The CDR3 region is CASSPLGSGTSSYEQYF. CDR3 bases: TGTGCCAGCTCACCATTGGGGAGCGGGACGAGTTCCTACGAGCAGTACTTC.